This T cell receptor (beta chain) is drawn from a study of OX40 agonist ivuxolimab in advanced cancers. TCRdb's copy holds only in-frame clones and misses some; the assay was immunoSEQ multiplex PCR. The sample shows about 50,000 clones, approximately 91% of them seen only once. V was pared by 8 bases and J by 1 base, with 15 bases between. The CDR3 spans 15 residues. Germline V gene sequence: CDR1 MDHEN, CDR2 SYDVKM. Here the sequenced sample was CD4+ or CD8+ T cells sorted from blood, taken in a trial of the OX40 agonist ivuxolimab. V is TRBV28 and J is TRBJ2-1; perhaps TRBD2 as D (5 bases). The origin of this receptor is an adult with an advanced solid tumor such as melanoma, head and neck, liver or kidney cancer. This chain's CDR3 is CASLTSGISYNEQFF. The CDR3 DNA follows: TGTGCCAGCCTCACGTCCGGGATATCCTACAATGAGCAGTTCTTC. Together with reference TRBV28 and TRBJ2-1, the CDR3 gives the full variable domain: DVKVTQSSRYLVKRTGEKVFLECVQDMDHENMFWYRQDPGLGLRLIYFSYDVKMKEKGDIPEGYSVSREKKERFSLILESASTNQTSMYLCASLTSGISYNEQFFGPGTRLTVL.